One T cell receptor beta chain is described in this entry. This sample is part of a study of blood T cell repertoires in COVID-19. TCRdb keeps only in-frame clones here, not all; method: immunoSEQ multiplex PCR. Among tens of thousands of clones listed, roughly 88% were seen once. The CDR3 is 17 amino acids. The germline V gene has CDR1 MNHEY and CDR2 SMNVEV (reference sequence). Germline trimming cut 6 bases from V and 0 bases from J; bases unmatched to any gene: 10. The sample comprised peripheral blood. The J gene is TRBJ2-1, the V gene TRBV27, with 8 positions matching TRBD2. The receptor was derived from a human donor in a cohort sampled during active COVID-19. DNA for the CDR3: TGTGCCAGCAGAACAGGACTAGCCCGCAGCTCCTACAATGAGCAGTTCTTC. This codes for CASRTGLARSSYNEQFF.